This T cell receptor beta chain was identified in a study of blood T cell repertoires in COVID-19. Overall study: The United States, Italy and Spain were the sources of the acute and convalescent COVID-19 samples. PBMCs, B-cell-depleted T cells, or T cells were the source of the cDNA or gDNA that made up the material.

A Seattle source enrolled patients during active infection and followed them longitudinally. V was shortened by 7 bases and J by 7 bases, with 10 bases between the two germline ends. CDR1 is MNHNY and CDR2 is SVGAGI in the germline V gene (reference sequence). The CDR3 spans 11 residues. Original data processing: Amplified reference gene primers provided the basis for estimating nucleated cell counts. Assay: immunoSEQ multiplex PCR; the TCRdb copy retains only in-frame clones and omits some. V, J and clone size are taken as reported in that table, and D and trimming were inferred from the DNA itself. Of under 200,000 clones listed, 85% were seen once; the top ten hold around 8.4%.

Source material: peripheral blood. This receptor was taken from a woman over 75 with COVID-19, enrolled during active disease. The chain is built from TRBV6-6 and TRBJ1-2; no clear D gene. CDR3 bases: TGTGCCAGCAACTACGGGGTTGGCTACACCTTC. Protein: CASNYGVGYTF.